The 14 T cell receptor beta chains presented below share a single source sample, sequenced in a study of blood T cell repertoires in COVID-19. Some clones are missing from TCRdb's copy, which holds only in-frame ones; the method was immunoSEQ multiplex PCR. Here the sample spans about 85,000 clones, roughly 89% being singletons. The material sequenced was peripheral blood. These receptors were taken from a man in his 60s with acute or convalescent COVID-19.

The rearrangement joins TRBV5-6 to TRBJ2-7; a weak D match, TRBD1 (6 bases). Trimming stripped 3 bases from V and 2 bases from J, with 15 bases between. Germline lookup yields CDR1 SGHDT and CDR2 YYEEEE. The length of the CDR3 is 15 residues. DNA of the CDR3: TGTGCCAGCAGCTACCAAGTCGACAGGCCCTACGAGCAGTACTTC. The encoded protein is CASSYQVDRPYEQYF.

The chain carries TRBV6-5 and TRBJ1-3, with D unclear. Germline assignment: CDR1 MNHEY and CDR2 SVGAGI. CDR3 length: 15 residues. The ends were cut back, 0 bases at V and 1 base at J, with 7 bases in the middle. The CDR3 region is CASSYSGKSGNTIYF. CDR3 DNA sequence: TGTGCCAGCAGTTACTCTGGCAAATCTGGAAACACCATATATTTT.

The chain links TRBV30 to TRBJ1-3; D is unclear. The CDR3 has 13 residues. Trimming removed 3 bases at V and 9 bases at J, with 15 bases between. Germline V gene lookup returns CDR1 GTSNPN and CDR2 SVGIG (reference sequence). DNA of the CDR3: TGTGCCTGGAGGGCGCTGGATTCGGGCACCATATATTTT. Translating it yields CAWRALDSGTIYF.

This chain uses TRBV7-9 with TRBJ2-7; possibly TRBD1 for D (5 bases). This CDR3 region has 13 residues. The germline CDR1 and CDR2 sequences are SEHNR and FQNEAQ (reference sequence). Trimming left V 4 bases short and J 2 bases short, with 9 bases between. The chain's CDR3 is CASSSDSTYEQYF. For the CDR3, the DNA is TGTGCCAGCAGCTCCGACAGCACCTACGAGCAGTACTTC. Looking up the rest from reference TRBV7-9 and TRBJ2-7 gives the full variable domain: DTGVSQNPRHKITKRGQNVTFRCDPISEHNRLYWYRQTLGQGPEFLTYFQNEAQLEKSRLLSDRFSAERPKGSFSTLEIQRTEQGDSAMYLCASSSDSTYEQYFGPGTRLTVT.

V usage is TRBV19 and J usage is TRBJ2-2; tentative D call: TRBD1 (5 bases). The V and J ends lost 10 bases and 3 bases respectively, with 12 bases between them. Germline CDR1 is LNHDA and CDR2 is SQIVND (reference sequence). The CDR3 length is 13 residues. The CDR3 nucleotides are TGTGCCACGGCGGACACTTACACCGGGGAGCTGTTTTTT. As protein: CATADTYTGELFF.

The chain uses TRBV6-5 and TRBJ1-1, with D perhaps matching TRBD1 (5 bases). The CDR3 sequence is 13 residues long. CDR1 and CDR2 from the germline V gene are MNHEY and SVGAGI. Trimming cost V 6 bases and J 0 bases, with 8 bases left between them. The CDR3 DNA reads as TGTGCCAGCAGACCAGGGTTGAACACTGAAGCTTTCTTT. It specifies CASRPGLNTEAFF.

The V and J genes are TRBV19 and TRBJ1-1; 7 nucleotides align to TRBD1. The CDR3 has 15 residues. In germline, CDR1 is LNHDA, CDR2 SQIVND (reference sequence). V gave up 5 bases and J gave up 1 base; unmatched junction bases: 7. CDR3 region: CASSVEGAGNTEAFF. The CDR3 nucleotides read TGTGCCAGTAGTGTCGAGGGGGCTGGGAACACTGAAGCTTTCTTT.

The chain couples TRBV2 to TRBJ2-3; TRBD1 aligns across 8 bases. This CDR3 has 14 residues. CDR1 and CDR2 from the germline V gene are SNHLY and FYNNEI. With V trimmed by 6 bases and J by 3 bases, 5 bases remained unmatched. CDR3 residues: CASSGQGGTDTQYF. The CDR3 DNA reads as TGTGCCAGCAGCGGACAGGGAGGTACAGATACGCAGTATTTT.

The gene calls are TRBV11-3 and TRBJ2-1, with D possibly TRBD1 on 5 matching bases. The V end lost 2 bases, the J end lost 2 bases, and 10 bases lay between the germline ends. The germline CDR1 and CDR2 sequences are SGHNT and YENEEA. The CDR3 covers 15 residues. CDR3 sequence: CASSLNWGPYNEQFF. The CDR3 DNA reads TGTGCCAGCAGCTTAAATTGGGGCCCCTACAATGAGCAGTTCTTC.

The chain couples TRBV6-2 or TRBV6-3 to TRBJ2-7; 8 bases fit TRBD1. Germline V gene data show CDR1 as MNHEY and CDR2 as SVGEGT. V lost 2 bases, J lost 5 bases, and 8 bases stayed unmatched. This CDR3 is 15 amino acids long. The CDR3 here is CASSYLDRAGDEQYF. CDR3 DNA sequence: TGTGCCAGCAGTTACCTGGACAGGGCAGGGGACGAGCAGTACTTC.

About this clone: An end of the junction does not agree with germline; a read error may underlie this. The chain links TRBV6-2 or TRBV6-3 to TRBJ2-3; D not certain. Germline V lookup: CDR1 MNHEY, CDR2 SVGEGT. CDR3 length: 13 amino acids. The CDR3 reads CASSYYSTDTQYF. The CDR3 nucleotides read TGTGCCAGCAGTTACTATAGCACTGATACGCAGTATTTT.

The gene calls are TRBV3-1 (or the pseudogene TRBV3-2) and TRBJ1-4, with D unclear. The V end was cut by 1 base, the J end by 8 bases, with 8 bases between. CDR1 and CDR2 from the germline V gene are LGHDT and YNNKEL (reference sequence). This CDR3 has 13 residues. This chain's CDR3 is CASSQGGVEKLFF. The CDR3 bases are TGTGCCAGCAGCCAAGGCGGGGTCGAAAAACTGTTTTTT.

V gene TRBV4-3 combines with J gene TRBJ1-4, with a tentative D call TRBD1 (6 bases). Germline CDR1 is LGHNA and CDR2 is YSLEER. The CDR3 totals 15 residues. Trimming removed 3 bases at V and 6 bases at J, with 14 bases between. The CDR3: CASSQGEGTYEKLFF. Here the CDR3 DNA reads TGCGCCAGCAGCCAGGGCGAAGGGACATATGAAAAACTGTTTTTT.

The CDR3 protein is CSAWTGYEQYF. The CDR3 DNA is TGCAGTGCTTGGACTGGTTACGAGCAGTACTTC. This chain connects TRBV20-1 to TRBJ2-7; tentatively, D is TRBD2 (5 bases). CDR1 is DFQATT and CDR2 is SNEGSKA in the germline V gene (reference sequence). This CDR3 is built from 11 residues. Trimming took 5 bases from V and 4 from J, leaving 9 bases between them.